One and the same sample provided the 23 T cell receptor beta chains below, sequenced in a study of T cells in Graves' hyperthyroidism and ophthalmopathy. TCR beta CDR3 regions were amplified from RNA transcripts. RT-PCR in the first round (using the HTBI primer set) targeted the TCR CDR3. A single record per CDR3 protein comes from TCRdb applying MiXCR to the multiplex PCR reads. The repertoire includes a few hundred thousand distinct CDR3 sequences, roughly 20% of them detected once, and 26% sits in the top ten. The specimen sequenced was blood. The receptors here all came from a man between 18 and 29 years old with Graves' hyperthyroidism.

This clonotype has ten or more counts. This chain uses TRBV12-5 with TRBJ2-7; 10 bases are a match to TRBD2. CDR1 LGHNT and CDR2 FRNRAP come from the germline V gene. Germline trimming cut 0 bases from V and 0 bases from J; bases unmatched to any gene: 2. The CDR3 is made up of 16 amino acids. CDR3 in amino acids: CASGLVVAGGSYEQYF. CDR3 in DNA: TGTGCTAGTGGTTTGGTAGTAGCGGGGGGCTCCTACGAGCAGTACTTC.

At least ten counts were recorded for this clonotype. The genes are TRBV6-2 or TRBV6-3 and TRBJ1-3; no reliable D call. This CDR3 has 15 residues. Per the germline V gene, CDR1 is MNHEY and CDR2 is SVGEGT. V lost 2 bases, J lost 0 bases, and 8 bases lay in between. CDR3 bases: TGTGCCAGCAGTTACCGGTACAACTCTGGAAACACCATATATTTT. This sequence encodes CASSYRYNSGNTIYF.

J is TRBJ2-7 and V is TRBV4-1; 8 bases are a match to TRBD1. The V and J ends lost 0 bases and 3 bases, in that order; junction bases with no gene match: 10. The CDR3 totals 17 residues. CDR1 is MGHRA and CDR2 is YSYEKL in the germline V gene. CDR3 loop: CASSQDPPQGVLYEQYF. The CDR3 DNA reads TGCGCCAGCAGCCAAGATCCCCCACAGGGGGTTCTCTACGAGCAGTACTTC.

The chain links TRBV12-3 or TRBV12-4 to TRBJ2-5; D not certain. V lost 4 bases and J lost 1, with 10 bases in between. The CDR3 is made up of 14 amino acids. The CDR3 DNA is TGTGCCAGCAGTTCCCATCTGGTCCAAGAGACCCAGTACTTC. Translated, it gives CASSSHLVQETQYF.

This clonotype was seen only a few times. The chain is built from TRBV15 and TRBJ2-3; D not resolved. With 4 bases removed from V and 3 bases from J, the gap between germline ends came to 23 bases. The CDR3 covers 18 residues. Germline V gives CDR1 LNHNV, CDR2 YYDKDF (reference sequence). In DNA form, the CDR3 reads TGTGCCACCAGCAATTCCCAGGCTAGAGGCGGTTGGACAGATACGCAGTATTTT. Translating it yields CATSNSQARGGWTDTQYF.

Many counts were recorded for this clonotype. The CDR3 protein is CASSPGRIGNYGYTF. Here the CDR3 DNA reads TGCGCCAGCAGCCCCGGGAGGATCGGGAATTATGGCTACACCTTC. The V call is TRBV5-1, the J call TRBJ1-2; D call uncertain. The germline gives CDR1 SGHRS, CDR2 YFSETQ. The CDR3 has 15 residues. Trimming took off 4 bases at V and 5 bases at J, with 18 bases between the two ends.

This clonotype was seen at least ten times. The chain joins TRBV11-2 to TRBJ1-1, with D possibly TRBD1 on 5 matching bases. Trimming cost V 5 bases and J 8 bases, with 12 bases left between them. The CDR3 runs to 12 residues. Germline loops: CDR1 SGHAT, CDR2 FQNNGV. This CDR3 is CASSHNRQEAFF. CDR3 nucleotide sequence: TGTGCCAGCAGCCACAATCGACAGGAAGCTTTCTTT.

This clonotype was seen a handful of times. The V gene is TRBV7-8, the J gene TRBJ2-2; 8 nucleotides align to TRBD1. The CDR3 is 15 residues long. The V segment lost 6 bases and the J segment 8 bases; nucleotides outside the gene matches: 11. Germline V gives CDR1 SGHVS, CDR2 FQNEAQ. The chain's CDR3 is CASRIRQGTQGELFF. CDR3 nucleotide sequence: TGTGCCAGCAGGATAAGACAGGGGACCCAAGGGGAGCTGTTTTTT.

About this clonotype itself: A much larger clone is a single base away; this may be a read error. This chain connects TRBV19 to TRBJ1-5; unclear D gene. This CDR3 has 12 amino acids. Germline lookup yields CDR1 LNHDA and CDR2 SQIVND (reference sequence). The CDR3 bases are TGTACCAGTAGTGACATCAATCAGCCCCAGCATTTT. Translation: CTSSDINQPQHF.

The table lists this clonotype with many counts. This chain connects TRBV30 to TRBJ2-7, with D possibly being TRBD1 (5 bases). The CDR3 totals 11 residues. Trimming took off 4 bases at V and 3 bases at J, with 7 bases between the two ends. Germline V CDR1 and CDR2: GTSNPN, SVGIG (reference sequence). This CDR3 is CAWTDSYEQYF. The CDR3 DNA reads TGTGCCTGGACCGACAGCTACGAGCAGTACTTC.

The table lists this clonotype with many counts. The chain combines TRBV19 with TRBJ2-7; 9 positions agree with TRBD1. J was trimmed by 5 bases and V by 5 bases; bases with no gene match: 7. Germline loops: CDR1 LNHDA, CDR2 SQIVND (reference sequence). The CDR3 length is 14 residues. The CDR3 loop is CASSVWDRVNEQYF. Here the CDR3 DNA reads TGTGCCAGTAGTGTCTGGGACAGGGTAAACGAGCAGTACTTC.

This clonotype was observed many times. The chain combines TRBV11-3 with TRBJ2-7; TRBD2 matches at 7 bases. With 1 base clipped from V and 6 bases from J, the junction kept 3 bases outside the gene matches. Germline values: CDR1 SGHNT, CDR2 YENEEA. The length of the CDR3 is 13 residues. The CDR3 here is CASSLGGGREQYF. CDR3 coding DNA: TGTGCCAGCAGCTTAGGCGGGGGACGCGAGCAGTACTTC.

This clonotype came up a few times. The V and J genes are TRBV11-1 and TRBJ2-7; 8 bases fit TRBD1. The CDR3 extends over 14 amino acids. Losses at the gene ends were 4 bases for V and 1 base for J; bases not matched to a gene: 3. Germline CDR1 and CDR2: SGHAT and FQDESV (reference sequence). CDR3 sequence (DNA): TGTGCCAGCAGCTCCAGGGGGCGTTCCTACGAGCAGTACTTC. Translating it yields CASSSRGRSYEQYF.

This clonotype was seen more than once but under ten times. J is TRBJ1-2 and V is TRBV14; 9 bases map to TRBD1. The CDR3 is 14 residues long. Trimming removed 2 bases from V and 6 bases from J; junction bases left unmatched: 4. The germline V gene has CDR1 SGHDN and CDR2 FVKESK. For the CDR3, the DNA is TGTGCCAGCAGCCAAATACAGGGGGCACATGGCTACACCTTC. Protein: CASSQIQGAHGYTF.

This clonotype appeared many times. The chain has TRBV27 and TRBJ2-7; 7 bases are shared with TRBD2. The ends lost 6 bases at V and 5 bases at J; junction bases unmatched: 10. The CDR3 length is 14 residues. Germline V gene lookup returns CDR1 MNHEY and CDR2 SMNVEV (reference sequence). The CDR3 nucleotides read TGTGCCAGCAGCCCAGCGGGGCGTTTGGACGAGCAGTACTTC. This gives the protein CASSPAGRLDEQYF.

CDR3 in amino acids: CASSPPTLQAENTEAFF. CDR3 in DNA: TGTGCCAGCAGTCCACCCACCTTACAGGCGGAGAACACTGAAGCTTTCTTT. The chain uses TRBV28 and TRBJ1-1, with D possibly being TRBD1 (5 bases). The CDR3 runs to 17 residues. From germline, CDR1 is MDHEN and CDR2 SYDVKM. V shed 5 bases and J shed 1 base, with 20 bases lying between them.

This clonotype turned up a few times. V usage is TRBV10-3 and J usage is TRBJ1-2; maybe TRBD1 (5 bases). Germline V gene lookup returns CDR1 ENHRY and CDR2 SYGVKD. V was shortened by 5 bases and J by 8 bases, with 15 bases between the two germline ends. This CDR3 comprises 13 residues. The CDR3 bases are TGTGCCATCAGTAGGGACCAACTGGGGGGCTACACCTTC. Protein sequence: CAISRDQLGGYTF.

This clonotype was seen many times. CDR3 amino acids: CASSLVPGLLFF. The CDR3 nucleotides read TGTGCCAGCAGCTTGGTTCCGGGACTCCTGTTTTTT. The chain combines TRBV7-8 with TRBJ2-2, with D possibly being TRBD2 (6 bases). The CDR3 runs 12 residues. Deletions cut 3 bases from V and 14 bases from J, with 13 bases between. Germline V gene lookup returns CDR1 SGHVS and CDR2 FQNEAQ.

Concerning this clonotype: A read error is possible here, since a much larger clone lies one base away. This sequence joins TRBV29-1 and TRBJ1-1; D is perhaps TRBD1 (6 bases). Germline-derived CDR1 and CDR2 are SQVTM and ANQGSEA. There are 12 residues in the CDR3. This chain's CDR3 is CSVGPGGTEACF. CDR3 DNA sequence: TGCAGCGTTGGACCGGGGGGCACTGAAGCTTGCTTT.

This clonotype has at least ten counts. The chain joins TRBV20-1 to TRBJ1-5, with 9 positions matching TRBD1. V shed 5 bases, J shed 5 bases, and the junction held 10 bases outside the gene matches. Germline V CDR1 and CDR2: DFQATT, SNEGSKA (reference sequence). The CDR3 totals 15 residues. CDR3 bases: TGCAGTGCTGATAATCCGGGACAGGGCCATCAGCCCCAGCATTTT. Translation: CSADNPGQGHQPQHF.

This clonotype was seen at least ten times. The chain is built from TRBV7-2 and TRBJ2-7, with TRBD2 as a possible D gene (5 bases). Germline CDR1 and CDR2: SGHTA and FQGNSA. This CDR3 has 14 residues. V was cut by 7 bases and J by 1 base, with 14 bases left in between. This CDR3 reads CASTYNRGSYEQYF. The CDR3, as DNA: TGTGCCAGCACCTATAACCGGGGATCCTACGAGCAGTACTTC.

The sample holds many counts of this clonotype. The rearrangement uses TRBV6-1 and TRBJ2-5, with 14 nucleotides matching TRBD2. Germline trimming cut 4 bases from V and 4 bases from J; bases unmatched to any gene: 2. Per germline, CDR1 MNHNS and CDR2 SASEGT. CDR3 length equals 15 residues. In DNA, the CDR3 is TGTGCCAGCAGTGGACTAGCGGGGGGGCTAGAGACCCAGTACTTC. It translates to CASSGLAGGLETQYF.

There are many counts of this clonotype. This chain uses TRBV19 with TRBJ1-5, with D possibly being TRBD1 (5 bases). V lost 7 bases and J 6 bases, leaving 10 bases between the germline ends. The CDR3 spans 12 residues. CDR1 LNHDA and CDR2 SQIVND come from the germline V gene (reference sequence). The CDR3 sequence: CASNSGSQPQHF. CDR3 DNA: TGTGCCAGTAACTCAGGGTCTCAGCCCCAGCATTTT.